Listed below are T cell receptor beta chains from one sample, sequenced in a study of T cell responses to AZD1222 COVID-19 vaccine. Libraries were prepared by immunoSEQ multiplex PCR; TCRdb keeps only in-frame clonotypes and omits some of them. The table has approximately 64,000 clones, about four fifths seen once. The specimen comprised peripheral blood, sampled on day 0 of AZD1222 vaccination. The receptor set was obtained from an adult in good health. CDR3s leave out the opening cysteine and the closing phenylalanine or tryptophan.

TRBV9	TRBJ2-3	ASSVVKGRPDTQY
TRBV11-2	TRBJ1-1	ASSLDRGSFATEAF
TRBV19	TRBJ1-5	ASSINRNQPQH
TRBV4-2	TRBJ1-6	ASSQPQGSRNNSPLH
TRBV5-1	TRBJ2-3	ASSLVERGRADTQY
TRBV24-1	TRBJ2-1	ATSDPGQGRDEQF
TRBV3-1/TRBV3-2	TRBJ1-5	ASSQRGYQPQH
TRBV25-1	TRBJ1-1	ASSEGAYTEAF
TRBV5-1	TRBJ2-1	ASSLEGRGNEQF
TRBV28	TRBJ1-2	ASRDGGAEGGYT
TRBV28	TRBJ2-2	ASSLWGTGELF
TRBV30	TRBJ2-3	AWKGLAGVFGDTQY
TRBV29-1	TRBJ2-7	SVEEQY
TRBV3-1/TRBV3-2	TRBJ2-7	ASSQWTGVREQY
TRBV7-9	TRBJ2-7	ASSLVGGVEQY
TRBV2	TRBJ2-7	ASSHDRGRVQQY
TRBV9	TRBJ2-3	ASSVESGGADTQY
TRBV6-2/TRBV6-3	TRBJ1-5	ASSYPTGAQPQH
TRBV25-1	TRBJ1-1	ASSDATAGNTEAF
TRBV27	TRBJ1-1	ASSLSRTVNTEAF
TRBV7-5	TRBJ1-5	ARSLGSNQPQH
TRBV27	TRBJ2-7	ASRPMGTGVHEQY
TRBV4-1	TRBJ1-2	ASSQDKLELYGYT
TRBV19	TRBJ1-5	ASIPRGGRLGIQPQH
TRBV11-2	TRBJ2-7	ASSLGPGTELREQY
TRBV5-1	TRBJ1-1	ASTRSGQWTEAF
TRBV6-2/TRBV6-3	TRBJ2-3	ASSVLVRDTQY
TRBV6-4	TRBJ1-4	ASSYRGELGEKLF
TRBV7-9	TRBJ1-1	ASTTLGNTEAF
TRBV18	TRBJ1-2	ASSPQGIDGYT
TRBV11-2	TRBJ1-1	ASSLGGNTEAF
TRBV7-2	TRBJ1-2	ASSLVGTANYGYT
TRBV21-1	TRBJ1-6	ASSRHRWINPDSPLH
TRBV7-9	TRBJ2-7	ASSHGQDSYEQY
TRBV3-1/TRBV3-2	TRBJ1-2	ASSQEEAFDGYT
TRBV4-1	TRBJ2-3	ASSQSGDSTDTQY
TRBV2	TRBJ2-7	ASSEQLSSYEQY
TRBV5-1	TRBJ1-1	ASSFRWPNTEAF
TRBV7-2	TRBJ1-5	ASSTGGSGAPQH
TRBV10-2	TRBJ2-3	ASRRDRAGTDTQY
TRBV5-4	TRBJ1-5	ASSPSGALDSNQPQH